This T cell receptor beta chain derives from a study of T cells in pancreatic ductal adenocarcinoma. Study-wide results and limits: Compared with tumor, blood showed more total productive templates and 6.5 to 10-fold more clonotypes.

The CDR3 contains 14 residues. V lost 2 bases to trimming and J lost 7 bases, with 12 bases between them. CDR1 and CDR2 from the germline V gene are KGHSH and LQKENI. Clones were sequenced by immunoSEQ multiplex PCR, and TCRdb holds only the in-frame ones, with some missing. The table shows about 97,000 clones, with nearly 95% occurring only once. Surgery without prior neoadjuvant therapy was the treatment of the selected pancreatic ductal adenocarcinoma patients. This clone has a single count. Its antigen is not identified. The specimen sequenced was PBMCs. The origin of this receptor is a human donor with pancreatic ductal adenocarcinoma. The rearrangement links TRBV18 to TRBJ2-1, with no clear D. The CDR3 reads CASSPSITLNEQFF. CDR3 sequence (DNA): TGTGCCAGCTCACCAAGTATTACTTTAAATGAGCAGTTCTTC.